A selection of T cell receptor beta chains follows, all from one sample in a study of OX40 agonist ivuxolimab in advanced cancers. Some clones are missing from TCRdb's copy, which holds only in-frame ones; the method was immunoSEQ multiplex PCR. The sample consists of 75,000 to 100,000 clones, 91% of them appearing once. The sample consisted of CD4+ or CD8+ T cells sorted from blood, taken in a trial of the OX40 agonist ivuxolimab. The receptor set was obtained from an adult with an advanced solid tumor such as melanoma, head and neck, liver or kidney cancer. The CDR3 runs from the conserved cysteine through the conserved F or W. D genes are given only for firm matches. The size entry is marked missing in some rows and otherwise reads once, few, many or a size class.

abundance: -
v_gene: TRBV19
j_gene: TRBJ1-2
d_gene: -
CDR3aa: CASSAVANYGYTF
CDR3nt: TGTGCCAGCTCAGCGGTGGCCAACTATGGCTACACCTTC

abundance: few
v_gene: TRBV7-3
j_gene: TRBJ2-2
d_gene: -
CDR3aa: CASSPGRQVLGGELFF
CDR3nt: TGTGCCAGCAGCCCCGGCAGGCAGGTGCTGGGCGGGGAGCTGTTTTTT

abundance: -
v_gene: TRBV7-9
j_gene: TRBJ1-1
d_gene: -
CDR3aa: CASSPPTARDTEAFF
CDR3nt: TGTGCCAGCAGCCCACCGACAGCCAGGGATACTGAAGCTTTCTTT

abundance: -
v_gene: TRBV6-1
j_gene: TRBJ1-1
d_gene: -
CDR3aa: CASSVEGFVTEAFF
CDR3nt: TGTGCCAGCAGTGTAGAGGGCTTTGTCACTGAAGCTTTCTTT

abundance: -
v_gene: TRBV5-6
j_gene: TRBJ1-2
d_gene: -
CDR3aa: CASSSPRGGYGYTF
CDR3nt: TGTGCCAGCAGCTCCCCCCGGGGAGGCTATGGCTACACCTTC

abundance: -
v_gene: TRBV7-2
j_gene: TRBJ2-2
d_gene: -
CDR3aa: CASSLTSSVTGELFF
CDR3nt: TGTGCCAGCAGCTTGACCTCGAGCGTGACCGGGGAGCTGTTTTTT

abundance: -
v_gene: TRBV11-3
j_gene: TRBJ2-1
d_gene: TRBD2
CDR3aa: CASSLERTSGNHNEQFF
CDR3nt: TGTGCCAGCAGCTTAGAGCGGACTAGCGGGAATCACAATGAGCAGTTCTTC

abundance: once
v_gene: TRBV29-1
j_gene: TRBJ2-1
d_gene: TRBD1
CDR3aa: CSVGQGASNEQFF
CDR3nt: TGCAGCGTTGGACAGGGGGCGTCGAATGAGCAGTTCTTC

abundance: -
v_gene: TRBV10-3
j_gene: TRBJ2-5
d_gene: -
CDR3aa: CAISDRGAETQYF
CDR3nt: TGTGCCATCAGTGACAGGGGAGCAGAGACCCAGTACTTC

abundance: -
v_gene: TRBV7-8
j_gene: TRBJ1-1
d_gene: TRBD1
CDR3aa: CASSLITGQGVEAFF
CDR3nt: TGTGCCAGCAGCTTAATTACGGGACAGGGGGTTGAAGCTTTCTTT

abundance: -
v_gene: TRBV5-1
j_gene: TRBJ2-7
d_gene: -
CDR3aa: CASSSRGSSYEQYF
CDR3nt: TGCGCCAGCAGCTCCCGAGGTAGCTCCTACGAGCAGTACTTC

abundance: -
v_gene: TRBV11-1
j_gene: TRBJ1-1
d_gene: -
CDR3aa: CASSLALGGFWENTEAFF
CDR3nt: TGTGCCAGCAGCTTAGCGCTGGGAGGGTTTTGGGAGAACACTGAAGCTTTCTTT

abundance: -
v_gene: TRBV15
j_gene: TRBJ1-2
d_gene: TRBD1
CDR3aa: CATSRDRGLGYTF
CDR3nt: TGTGCCACCAGCAGAGACAGGGGGCTTGGCTACACCTTC

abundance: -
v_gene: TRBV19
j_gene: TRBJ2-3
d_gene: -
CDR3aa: CASSMSTGYTDTQYF
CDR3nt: TGTGCCAGTAGTATGTCCACAGGGTACACAGATACGCAGTATTTT

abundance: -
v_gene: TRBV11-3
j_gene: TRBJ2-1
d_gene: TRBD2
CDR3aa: CASSLLAGPLIEQFF
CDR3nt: TGTGCCAGCAGCTTGTTAGCGGGGCCCCTAATTGAGCAGTTCTTC

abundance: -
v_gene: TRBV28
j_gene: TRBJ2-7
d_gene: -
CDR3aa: CASTSSTPALYEQYF
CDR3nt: TGTGCCAGCACTAGTTCGACCCCCGCCCTCTACGAGCAGTACTTC

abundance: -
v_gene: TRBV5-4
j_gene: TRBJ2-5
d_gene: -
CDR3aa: CASSRRGAETQYF
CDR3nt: TGTGCCAGCAGCCGACGGGGAGCAGAGACCCAGTACTTC

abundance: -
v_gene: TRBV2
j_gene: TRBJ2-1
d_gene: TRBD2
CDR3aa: CASSEGTSGSNEQFF
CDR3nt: TGTGCCAGCAGTGAGGGGACTAGCGGGAGCAATGAGCAGTTCTTC

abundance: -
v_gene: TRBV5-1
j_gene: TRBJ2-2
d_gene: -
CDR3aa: CASSLVGSTGELFF
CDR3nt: TGCGCCAGCAGCTTGGTCGGGAGCACCGGGGAGCTGTTTTTT

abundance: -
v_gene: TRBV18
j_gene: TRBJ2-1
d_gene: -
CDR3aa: CASSPQLREGAVNEQFF
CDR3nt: TGTGCCAGCTCACCACAACTCAGGGAGGGGGCGGTCAATGAGCAGTTCTTC

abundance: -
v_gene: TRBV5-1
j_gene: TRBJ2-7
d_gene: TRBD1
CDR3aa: CASSFRQGSYEQYF
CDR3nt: TGCGCCAGCAGCTTCCGACAGGGCTCCTACGAGCAGTACTTC

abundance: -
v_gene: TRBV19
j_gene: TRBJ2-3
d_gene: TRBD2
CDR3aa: CASSIEVGRADTQYF
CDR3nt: TGTGCCAGTAGTATAGAAGTCGGGAGGGCAGATACGCAGTATTTT

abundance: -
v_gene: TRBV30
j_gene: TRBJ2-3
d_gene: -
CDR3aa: CAWSRGPSTDTQYF
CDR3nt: TGTGCCTGGAGTCGTGGACCCAGCACAGATACGCAGTATTTT

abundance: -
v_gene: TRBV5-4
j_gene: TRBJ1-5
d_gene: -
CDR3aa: CASSFSLHQPQHF
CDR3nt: TGTGCCAGCAGCTTTAGCCTCCATCAGCCCCAGCATTTT

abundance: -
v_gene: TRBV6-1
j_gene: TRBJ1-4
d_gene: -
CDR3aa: CASSGLATNEKLFF
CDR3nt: TGTGCCAGCAGTGGACTTGCAACTAATGAAAAACTGTTTTTT

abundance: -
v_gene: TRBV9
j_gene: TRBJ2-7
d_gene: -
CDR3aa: CASSARSGSSYEQYF
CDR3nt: TGTGCCAGCAGCGCTCGAAGCGGTAGCTCCTACGAGCAGTACTTC

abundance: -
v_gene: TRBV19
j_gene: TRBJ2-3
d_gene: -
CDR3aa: CASSKQQGSDTQYF
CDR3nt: TGTGCCAGTAGTAAACAACAGGGCTCAGATACGCAGTATTTT

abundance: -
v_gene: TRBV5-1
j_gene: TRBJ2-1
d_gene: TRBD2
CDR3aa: CASSLSASGSGNEQFF
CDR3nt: TGCGCCAGCAGCTTGTCGGCTAGCGGGAGTGGAAATGAGCAGTTCTTC

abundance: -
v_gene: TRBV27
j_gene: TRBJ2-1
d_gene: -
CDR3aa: CASSLEGLWGEQFF
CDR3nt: TGTGCCAGCAGCCTAGAGGGCCTTTGGGGTGAGCAGTTCTTC

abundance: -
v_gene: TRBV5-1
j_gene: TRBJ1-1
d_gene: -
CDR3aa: CASSPGGNSLNTEAFF
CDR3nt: TGCGCCAGCAGCCCGGGTGGGAATTCGTTGAACACTGAAGCTTTCTTT

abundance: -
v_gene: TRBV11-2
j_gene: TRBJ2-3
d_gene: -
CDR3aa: CASRKPSKDTQYF
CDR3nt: TGTGCCAGCAGAAAGCCTAGCAAAGATACGCAGTATTTT

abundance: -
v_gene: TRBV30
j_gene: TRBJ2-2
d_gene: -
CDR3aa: CACRGQGKRGDTGELFF
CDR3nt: TGTGCCTGCCGGGGTCAGGGAAAGCGCGGGGACACCGGGGAGCTGTTTTTT

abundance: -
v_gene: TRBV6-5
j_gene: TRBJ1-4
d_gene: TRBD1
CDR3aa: CASRTTQGVEKLFF
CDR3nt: TGTGCCAGCAGGACCACACAGGGGGTGGAAAAACTGTTTTTT

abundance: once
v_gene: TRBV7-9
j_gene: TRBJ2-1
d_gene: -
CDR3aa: CASSLASRVTLYNEQFF
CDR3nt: TGTGCCAGCAGCTTAGCTTCTCGGGTTACCCTATACAATGAGCAGTTCTTC

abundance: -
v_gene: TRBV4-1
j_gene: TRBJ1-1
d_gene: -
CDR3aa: CASSQPGTLWEAFF
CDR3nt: TGCGCCAGCAGCCAACCAGGGACGTTATGGGAGGCTTTCTTT

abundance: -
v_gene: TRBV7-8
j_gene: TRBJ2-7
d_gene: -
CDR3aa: CASSFMDEQYF
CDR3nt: TGTGCCAGCAGCTTTATGGACGAGCAGTACTTC

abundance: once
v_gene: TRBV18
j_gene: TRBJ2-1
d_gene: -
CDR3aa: CASSRADEQFF
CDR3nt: TGTGCCAGCTCAAGAGCGGATGAGCAGTTCTTC

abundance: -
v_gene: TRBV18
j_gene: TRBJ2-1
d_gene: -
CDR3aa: CASSQGGGNYNEQFF
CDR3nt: TGTGCCAGCTCACAGGGCGGAGGGAACTACAATGAGCAGTTCTTC

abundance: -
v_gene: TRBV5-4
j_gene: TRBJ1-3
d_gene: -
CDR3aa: CASSRTASGNTIYF
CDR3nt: TGTGCCAGCAGCCGGACAGCCTCTGGAAACACCATATATTTT

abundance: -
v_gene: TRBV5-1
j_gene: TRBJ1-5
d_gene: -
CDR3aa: CARNLWGDPNQPQHF
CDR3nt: TGCGCCCGCAACCTTTGGGGGGACCCGAATCAGCCCCAGCATTTT

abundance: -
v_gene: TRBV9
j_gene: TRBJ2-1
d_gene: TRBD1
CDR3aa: CASSMGQGYEQFF
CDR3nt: TGTGCCAGCAGCATGGGACAGGGCTATGAGCAGTTCTTC

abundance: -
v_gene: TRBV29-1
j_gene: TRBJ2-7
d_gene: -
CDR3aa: CSVAVTYEQYF
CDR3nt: TGCAGCGTTGCCGTAACTTACGAGCAGTACTTC

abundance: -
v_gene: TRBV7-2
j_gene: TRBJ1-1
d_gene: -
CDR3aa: CASSLLGVLNTEAFF
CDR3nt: TGTGCCAGCAGCCTTCTAGGGGTCCTGAACACTGAAGCTTTCTTT

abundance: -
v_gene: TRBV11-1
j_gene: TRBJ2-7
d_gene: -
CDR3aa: CASSLLGGGIYEQYF
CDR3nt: TGTGCCAGCAGCTTACTTGGGGGCGGCATCTACGAGCAGTACTTC

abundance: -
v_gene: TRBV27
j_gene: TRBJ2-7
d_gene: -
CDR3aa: CASSFLAGEDSEQYF
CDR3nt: TGTGCCAGCAGTTTTTTGGCGGGTGAAGATTCGGAGCAGTACTTC

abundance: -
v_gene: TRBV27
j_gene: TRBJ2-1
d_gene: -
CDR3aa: CASRTGTALYNEQFF
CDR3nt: TGTGCCAGCAGGACCGGGACTGCCTTATACAATGAGCAGTTCTTC

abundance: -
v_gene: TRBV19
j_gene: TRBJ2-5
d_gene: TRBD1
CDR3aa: CASRETGLGEETQYF
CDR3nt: TGTGCCAGTAGGGAGACAGGGCTTGGAGAAGAGACCCAGTACTTC

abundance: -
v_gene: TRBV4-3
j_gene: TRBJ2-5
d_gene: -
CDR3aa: CASSQGPETPTQYF
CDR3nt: TGCGCCAGCAGCCAAGGACCGGAAACTCCGACCCAGTACTTC

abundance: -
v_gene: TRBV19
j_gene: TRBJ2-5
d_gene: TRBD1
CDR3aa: CASRNRGLQETQYF
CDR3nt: TGTGCCAGTAGGAACAGGGGGCTCCAAGAGACCCAGTACTTC

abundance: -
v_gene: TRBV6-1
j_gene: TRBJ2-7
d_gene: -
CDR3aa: CASYGTDTYEQYF
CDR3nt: TGTGCCAGCTACGGGACGGACACCTACGAGCAGTACTTC

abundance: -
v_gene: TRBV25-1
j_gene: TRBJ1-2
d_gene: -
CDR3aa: CASSEARALNYGYTF
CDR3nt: TGTGCCAGCAGTGAAGCCAGGGCCCTTAACTATGGCTACACCTTC

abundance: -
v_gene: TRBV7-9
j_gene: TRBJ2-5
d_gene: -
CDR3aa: CASSPRGPETQYF
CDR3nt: TGTGCCAGCAGCCCGCGGGGGCCGGAGACCCAGTACTTC

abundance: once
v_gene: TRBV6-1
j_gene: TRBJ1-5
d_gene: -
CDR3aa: CASSERRGRDQPQHF
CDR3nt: TGTGCCAGCAGTGAAAGGAGGGGCAGGGACCAGCCCCAGCATTTT

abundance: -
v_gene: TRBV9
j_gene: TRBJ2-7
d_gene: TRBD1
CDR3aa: CASSLQGQVIYEQYF
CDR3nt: TGTGCCAGCAGCCTACAAGGACAGGTGATCTACGAGCAGTACTTC

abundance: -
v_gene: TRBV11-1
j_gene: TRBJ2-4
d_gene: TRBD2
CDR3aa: CASSSPASGAKNIQYF
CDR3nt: TGTGCCAGCAGCTCCCCGGCTAGCGGAGCCAAAAACATTCAGTACTTC

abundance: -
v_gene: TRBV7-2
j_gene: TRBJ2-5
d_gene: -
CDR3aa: CASSLWRVGETQYF
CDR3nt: TGTGCCAGCAGCTTATGGAGGGTGGGAGAGACCCAGTACTTC

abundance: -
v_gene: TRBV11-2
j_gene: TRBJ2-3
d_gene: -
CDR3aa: CASSLVPESTDTQYF
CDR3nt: TGTGCCAGCAGCTTAGTACCCGAATCCACAGATACGCAGTATTTT